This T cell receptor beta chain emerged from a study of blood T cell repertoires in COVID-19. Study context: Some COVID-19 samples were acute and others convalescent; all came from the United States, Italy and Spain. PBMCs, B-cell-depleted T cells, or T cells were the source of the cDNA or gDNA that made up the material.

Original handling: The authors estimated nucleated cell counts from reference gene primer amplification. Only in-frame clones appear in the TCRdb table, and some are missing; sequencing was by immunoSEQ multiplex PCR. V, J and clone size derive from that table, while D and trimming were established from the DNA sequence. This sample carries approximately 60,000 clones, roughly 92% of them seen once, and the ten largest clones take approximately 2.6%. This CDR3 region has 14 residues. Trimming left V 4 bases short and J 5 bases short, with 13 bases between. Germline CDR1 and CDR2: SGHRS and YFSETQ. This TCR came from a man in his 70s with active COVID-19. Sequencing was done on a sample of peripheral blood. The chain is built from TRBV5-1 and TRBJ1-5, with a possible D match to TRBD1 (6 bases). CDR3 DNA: TGCGCCAGCAGCCCGGGGAGGGGGGATCAGCCCCAGCATTTT. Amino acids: CASSPGRGDQPQHF.